The rows below give T cell receptor beta chains drawn from one sample of a study of cytomegalovirus exposure and HLA in healthy donors. Profiling relied on immunoSEQ multiplex PCR, and the TCRdb table lists in-frame clones only, not all of them. The sample shows 100,000 to 150,000 clones, and around 2.2% sits with its ten largest clones. The sequenced sample consisted of PBMCs. All receptors come from a man aged 40-49 years in good health and CMV-seronegative. Each CDR3 is given with its conserved first and last residue. Fields, in order: D gene, J gene, V gene, CDR3 protein, CDR3 DNA. A D gene is named only where the DNA matches it firmly.

>TRBD2|TRBJ2-1|TRBV6-6
CASSSGTSSERFF
TGTGCCAGCAGTTCCGGGACTAGCTCAGAGCGGTTCTTC
>TRBD1|TRBJ1-1|TRBV5-1
CASSSTGGRGTEAFF
TGCGCCAGCAGCTCTACAGGGGGCAGGGGCACTGAAGCTTTCTTT
>TRBD2|TRBJ2-3|TRBV28
CASSLGRPDPSLAEITDTQYF
TGTGCCAGCAGTTTGGGACGACCCGACCCCTCTCTAGCGGAGATCACAGATACGCAGTATTTT
>TRBD1|TRBJ2-7|TRBV29-1
CSAIQGADEQYF
TGCAGCGCGATACAGGGGGCGGACGAGCAGTACTTC
>TRBD1|TRBJ1-1|TRBV30
CALGQGSPEAFF
TGTGCCTTAGGACAGGGGAGCCCTGAAGCTTTCTTT
>-|TRBJ2-7|TRBV7-8
CASSPTLLDRIYEQYF
TGTGCCAGCAGCCCTACTCTTTTAGACAGGATCTACGAGCAGTACTTC
>TRBD2|TRBJ2-7|TRBV7-2
CASSLEGVTSGSYEQYF
TGTGCCAGCAGCTTAGAGGGTGTGACTAGCGGGTCCTACGAGCAGTACTTC
>-|TRBJ1-1|TRBV19
CASRVAGYTEAFF
TGTGCCAGTAGGGTGGCAGGGTACACTGAAGCTTTCTTT
>-|TRBJ1-5|TRBV6-5
CASKAGVNQPQHF
TGTGCCAGCAAAGCAGGGGTCAATCAGCCCCAGCATTTT
>TRBD2|TRBJ2-1|TRBV5-1
CASSLGSGITYNEQFF
TGCGCCAGCAGCTTGGGCAGCGGGATCACCTACAATGAGCAGTTCTTC
>-|TRBJ1-1|TRBV19
CASSIARSVDTEAFF
TGTGCCAGTAGTATAGCCAGGTCGGTTGACACTGAAGCTTTCTTT
>-|TRBJ2-2|TRBV5-1
CASSLSWLGPGELFF
TGCGCCAGCAGCTTGTCCTGGTTGGGGCCCGGGGAGCTGTTTTTT
>-|TRBJ2-4|TRBV21-1
CASSRGREDTLAKNIQYF
TGTGCCAGCAGCAGAGGCAGGGAAGACACCTTAGCCAAAAACATTCAGTACTTC
>-|TRBJ1-3|TRBV11-3
CASSFIYSGNTIYF
TGTGCCAGCAGCTTTATCTACTCTGGAAACACCATATATTTT
>-|TRBJ2-7|TRBV6-6
CASSSLGNRVYEQYF
TGTGCCAGCAGTTCCCTCGGGAACAGGGTCTACGAGCAGTACTTC
>TRBD2|TRBJ2-7|TRBV7-2
CASSRTSPGYEQYF
TGTGCCAGCAGTAGGACTAGCCCTGGCTACGAGCAGTACTTC
>-|TRBJ1-1|TRBV6-1
CASPTAYTEAFF
TGTGCCAGCCCGACAGCCTACACTGAAGCTTTCTTT
>-|TRBJ2-4|TRBV6-1
CASSDRSGIISNIQYF
TGTGCCAGCAGTGATCGTTCAGGAATTATTTCAAACATTCAGTACTTC
>-|TRBJ2-7|TRBV7-2
CASSTEIQIYEQYF
TGTGCCAGCAGCACTGAGATTCAAATCTACGAGCAGTACTTC
>TRBD1|TRBJ2-5|TRBV6-5
CASGDSQETQYF
TGTGCCAGCGGGGACAGTCAAGAGACCCAGTACTTC
>-|TRBJ2-1|TRBV29-1
CSVEGRGKYNEQFF
TGCAGCGTTGAAGGTAGAGGAAAGTACAATGAGCAGTTCTTC
>-|TRBJ1-2|TRBV6-5
CASSRRGYGYTF
TGTGCCAGCAGCAGACGGGGGTATGGCTACACCTTC
>TRBD2|TRBJ2-7|TRBV2
CASKRGEQYF
TGTGCCAGCAAGCGGGGCGAGCAGTACTTC
>TRBD1|TRBJ2-3|TRBV5-8
CASSLGTGFLNTQYF
TGTGCCAGCAGTCTCGGGACAGGGTTTTTAAATACGCAGTATTTT
>-|TRBJ1-1|TRBV6-5
CASSSGGGRTEAFF
TGTGCCAGCAGCTCCGGGGGGGGGAGGACTGAAGCTTTCTTT
>-|TRBJ1-2|TRBV5-5
CASSLVLSLFNYGYTF
TGTGCCAGCAGCTTGGTACTCTCCCTATTTAACTATGGCTACACCTTC
>TRBD1|TRBJ2-5|TRBV5-8
CASSLRRGHRGETQYF
TGTGCCAGCAGCTTGCGTAGAGGACACAGGGGGGAGACCCAGTACTTC
>TRBD2|TRBJ2-7|TRBV29-1
CSVEESSGSVYEQYF
TGCAGCGTTGAAGAATCTAGCGGGAGTGTCTACGAGCAGTACTTC
>TRBD2|TRBJ2-7|TRBV11-3
CASSLSRLASGRGEQYF
TGTGCCAGCAGCCTCAGTCGGCTGGCTAGCGGGAGGGGCGAGCAGTACTTC
>TRBD1|TRBJ2-7|TRBV6-1
CASRGQGSKPYEQYF
TGTGCCAGCAGAGGACAGGGGTCGAAGCCCTACGAGCAGTACTTC
>-|TRBJ1-3|TRBV19
CASKEDTSGNTIYF
TGTGCCAGTAAAGAGGACACCTCTGGAAACACCATATATTTT
>TRBD1|TRBJ1-2|TRBV6-5
CASSRPGGYGYTF
TGTGCCAGCAGTAGACCAGGGGGGTATGGCTACACCTTC
>-|TRBJ2-7|TRBV7-2
CASSSTSRDEQYF
TGTGCCAGCAGCTCTACTAGCAGGGACGAGCAGTACTTC
>TRBD1|TRBJ2-2|TRBV7-9
CASSQTGRELFF
TGTGCCAGCAGCCAGACAGGGAGGGAGCTGTTTTTT
>-|TRBJ2-3|TRBV4-3
CASSQKGVGDTQYF
TGCGCCAGCAGCCAAAAAGGGGTGGGAGATACGCAGTATTTT
>TRBD1|TRBJ2-7|TRBV2
CASSKDRGSLEQYF
TGTGCCAGCAGTAAGGACAGGGGGTCTCTCGAGCAGTACTTC
>-|TRBJ2-1|TRBV7-9
CASSFGMVYNEQFF
TGTGCCAGCAGCTTCGGGATGGTCTACAATGAGCAGTTCTTC
>-|TRBJ1-2|TRBV28
CASSYQGVNGYTF
TGTGCCAGCAGTTACCAGGGTGTAAATGGCTACACCTTC
>-|TRBJ2-1|TRBV7-8
CASSPGQFSNEQFF
TGTGCCAGCAGCCCCGGACAGTTCAGCAATGAGCAGTTCTTC
>TRBD1|TRBJ2-1|TRBV25-1
CASSAGQGVFNEQFF
TGTGCCAGCAGTGCTGGACAGGGGGTGTTCAATGAGCAGTTCTTC